This T cell receptor (beta chain) was observed in a study of T cell responses to AZD1222 COVID-19 vaccine. Study in general: Investigators merged groups given second doses at roughly 4 or roughly 12 weeks. Overall study results and limits: Baseline seropositivity occurred in only six AZD1222 recipients. Epitopes outside B.1.351 and B.1.1.7 mutated regions reportedly drew nearly half of spike TCRs. Spike regions recognized by vaccine-associated CD4 TCRs spanned the protein, led by 160-218 and 743-854.

Germline V CDR1 and CDR2: LNHNV, YYDKDF (reference sequence). The CDR3 covers 14 residues. The ends were cut back, 0 bases at V and 6 bases at J, with 6 bases in the middle. Profiling relied on immunoSEQ multiplex PCR, and the TCRdb table lists in-frame clones only, not all of them. The profile shows over 75,000 clones, about 92% of them singletons. On this clone: Its antigen is not known.

The sequencing used peripheral blood, collected on day 0 of AZD1222 vaccination. The source is an adult in good health. The chain recombines TRBV15 with TRBJ1-6; no clear D gene. The chain's CDR3 is CATSREASNSPLHF. In nucleotides, the CDR3 is TGTGCCACCAGCAGAGAGGCGAGTAATTCACCCCTCCACTTT. Drawing the rest from reference TRBV15 and TRBJ1-6, the complete variable domain is DAMVIQNPRYQVTQFGKPVTLSCSQTLNHNVMYWYQQKSSQAPKLLFHYYDKDFNNEADTPDNFQSRRPNTSFCFLDIRSPGLGDTAMYLCATSREASNSPLHFGNGTRLTVT.